These 23 T cell receptor beta chains were all obtained from the same sample, sequenced in a study of T-cell memory formation after mild COVID-19. One entry per CDR3 protein, called by TCRdb with MiXCR from the 5' RACE reads. The sample consists of approximately 150,000 distinct CDR3 sequences, around 5.8% of them appearing once. The sequencing sample was made of PBMCs or a T cell subset sorted from them (not recorded which). These receptors all stem from an adult woman who had mild COVID-19 (a few samples of this study predate the infection). Cell type and time point are not known.

This clonotype was counted ten times or more. This chain connects TRBV6-4 to TRBJ2-5; 9 positions agree with TRBD1. This CDR3 spans 13 amino acids. CDR1 is MRHNA, CDR2 SNTAGT, per germline. The junction had 3 bases not matched to a gene; V was cut back by 6 bases and J by 4 bases. The CDR3 sequence: CASSRQGGETQYF. The CDR3 DNA follows: TGTGCCAGCAGCCGACAGGGGGGAGAGACCCAGTACTTC.

The chain joins TRBV11-2 to TRBJ2-7, with D perhaps TRBD1 or TRBD2 (6 bases each). Looked up from germline, CDR1 is SGHAT and CDR2 is FQNNGV. Trimming removed 1 base at V and 6 bases at J, with 13 bases between. The CDR3 contains 14 residues. The chain's CDR3 is CASSLAGAGGEQYF. Here the CDR3 DNA reads TGTGCCAGCAGCTTAGCAGGGGCCGGGGGCGAGCAGTACTTC.

This clonotype was detected many times. The chain has TRBV18 and TRBJ2-3; TRBD2 matches 9 bases. Germline V lookup: CDR1 KGHSH, CDR2 LQKENI. V trimming: 3 bases; J trimming: 2 bases; junction bases outside the gene matches: 9. The CDR3 totals 17 residues. CDR3 nucleotides: TGTGCCAGCTCACCCCCTAGCGGGAACCCCCTCACAGATACGCAGTATTTT. Its translation: CASSPPSGNPLTDTQYF.

This clonotype has at least ten counts. The chain employs TRBV12-3 or TRBV12-4 and TRBJ2-2; 7 bases fit TRBD1. This CDR3 contains 15 residues. After removal of 5 bases from V and 2 bases from J, the junction contained 5 bases not matched to a gene. The CDR3 DNA reads as TGTGCCAGCAGTCAGACAGGGTCCAACACCGGGGAGCTGTTTTTT. Translated, it gives CASSQTGSNTGELFF.

This clonotype was picked up many times. The chain is built from TRBV9 and TRBJ2-3; 13 nucleotides match TRBD2. Germline CDR1 SGDLS, CDR2 YYNGEE. There are 16 residues in the CDR3. The trim removed 4 bases at V and 5 bases at J, leaving 7 bases unmatched. In DNA form, the CDR3 reads TGTGCCAGCAGCACCCGACTAGCGGGAGGACAAGATACGCAGTATTTT. Translation gives CASSTRLAGGQDTQYF.

The table lists this clonotype with many counts. V is TRBV11-1 and J is TRBJ2-7; D remains ambiguous. This CDR3 region has 13 residues. The V end was cut by 4 bases, the J end by 6 bases, with 13 bases between. Germline V gene sequence: CDR1 SGHAT, CDR2 FQDESV (reference sequence). This CDR3 is CASSSDRFAEQYF. The CDR3 nucleotides are TGTGCCAGCAGCTCAGACCGTTTCGCCGAGCAGTACTTC.

Remarks on this clonotype: The junction does not match germline at one end; this may be a read error. The chain links TRBV7-9 to TRBJ2-4, with D perhaps TRBD1 or TRBD2 (5 bases each). CDR3 size: 11 residues. Germline CDR1 is SEHNR and CDR2 is FQNEAQ (reference sequence). CDR3 coding DNA: TGTGCCAGCAGCTTAGGAGGGGAGAGGGACTTC. Translating gives CASSLGGERDF.

This rearrangement joins TRBV29-1 to TRBJ1-2; 9 nucleotides match TRBD1. Germline V lookup: CDR1 SQVTM, CDR2 ANQGSEA. With V trimmed by 7 bases and J by 2 bases, 2 bases remained unmatched. The length of the CDR3 is 12 residues. The CDR3 reads CSAGTGNYGYTF. The CDR3 region has the DNA TGCAGCGCCGGGACAGGGAACTATGGCTACACCTTC.

This clonotype was observed at least ten times. The V gene is TRBV9, the J gene TRBJ2-3, with D unresolved. This CDR3 is built from 15 residues. The germline V gene has CDR1 SGDLS and CDR2 YYNGEE. V was pared by 3 bases and J by 0 bases, with 11 bases between. The CDR3 bases are TGTGCCAGCAGCGGTTCGGTCGCTAGCACAGATACGCAGTATTTT. Translating it yields CASSGSVASTDTQYF.

This clonotype was picked up a small number of times. The V call is TRBV5-1, the J call TRBJ1-5, with D perhaps matching TRBD1 (6 bases). From germline, CDR1 is SGHRS and CDR2 YFSETQ. This CDR3 contains 15 residues. The V end lost 8 bases, the J end lost 5 bases, and 20 bases lay between the germline ends. The CDR3 bases are TGCGCCAGTATCCGGGACAATCGGCGGCATCAGCCCCAGCATTTT. It is translated as CASIRDNRRHQPQHF.

This clonotype came up a few times. J is TRBJ1-6 and V is TRBV5-1; no reliable D call. CDR1 SGHRS and CDR2 YFSETQ come from the germline V gene. The CDR3 is 14 residues long. V lost 3 bases, J lost 7 bases, and 11 bases lay in between. The CDR3 DNA follows: TGCGCCAGCAGCTCTAACATCAACAATTCACCCCTCCACTTT. It translates to CASSSNINNSPLHF.

CDR3 sequence reads: CASSPLDGNTEAFF. The CDR3 nucleotides are TGTGCCAGCTCACCACTCGACGGGAACACTGAAGCTTTCTTT. The rearrangement links TRBV18 to TRBJ1-1; D remains unclear. V was trimmed by 1 base and J by 1 base, leaving 7 bases between them. This CDR3 contains 14 residues. Germline values: CDR1 KGHSH, CDR2 LQKENI.

This clonotype came up many times. This rearrangement joins TRBV5-1 to TRBJ1-1, with D uncertain. Germline V CDR1 and CDR2: SGHRS, YFSETQ. The V gene lost 1 base and the J gene lost 7 bases, with 20 bases spanning the gap. There are 16 residues in the CDR3. The CDR3 protein is CASSLTPRSGYNEAFF. The CDR3 DNA follows: TGCGCCAGCAGCTTGACCCCTCGCAGTGGCTACAATGAAGCTTTCTTT.

This clonotype was recorded many times. The CDR3 loop reads CSARDVPNSPLHF. The CDR3 DNA reads as TGCAGTGCTAGAGATGTTCCTAATTCACCCCTCCACTTT. The rearrangement joins TRBV20-1 to TRBJ1-6; D remains unclear. Between the trimmed V and J ends, which lost 0 bases and 6 bases, there was a span of 6 bases. CDR1 and CDR2 (germline): DFQATT, SNEGSKA (reference sequence). The CDR3 is 13 residues long.

This clonotype was seen a handful of times. This chain uses TRBV2 with TRBJ2-7; TRBD1 matches 7 bases. The CDR3 is 13 amino acids. CDR1 is SNHLY, CDR2 FYNNEI, per germline. Germline trimming cut 7 bases from V and 6 bases from J; bases unmatched to any gene: 9. DNA for the CDR3: TGTGCCAGCACCTTCTTGAGGGACAGCGAGCAGTACTTC. It encodes CASTFLRDSEQYF.

This clonotype showed up many times. The V gene is TRBV5-1, the J gene TRBJ2-7; D not certain. Trimming removed 2 bases from V and 0 bases from J, with 9 bases in between. Germline CDR1 SGHRS, CDR2 YFSETQ. The CDR3 spans 14 residues. CDR3 sequence: CASSFGQSSYEQYF. The CDR3 DNA follows: TGCGCCAGCAGCTTTGGGCAGAGCTCCTACGAGCAGTACTTC.

The table lists this clonotype with a few counts. V gene TRBV3-1 combines with J gene TRBJ2-5; the D gene is possibly TRBD1 (6 bases). V dropped 4 bases and J dropped 2 bases, with 11 bases sitting between them. This CDR3 has 14 amino acids. Germline loops: CDR1 LGHDT, CDR2 YNNKEL (reference sequence). The CDR3 is CASSRAGAQETQYF. In DNA form, the CDR3 reads TGTGCCAGCAGCCGCGCAGGGGCTCAAGAGACCCAGTACTTC.

This clonotype occurred a few times. The rearrangement uses TRBV6-2 or TRBV6-3 and TRBJ2-1, with D uncertain. This CDR3 has 13 amino acids. From germline, CDR1 is MNHEY and CDR2 SVGEGT. V lost 2 bases to trimming and J lost 10 bases, with 12 bases between them. The CDR3 is CASSYAPAAEQFF. The CDR3 DNA reads TGTGCCAGCAGTTACGCCCCGGCGGCCGAGCAGTTCTTC.

This clonotype was detected ten times or more. The chain recombines TRBV7-9 with TRBJ2-7, with D possibly matching TRBD2 (6 bases). The CDR3 sequence is 15 residues long. V dropped 5 bases and J dropped 7 bases, with 21 bases sitting between them. Germline CDR1 reads SEHNR; CDR2 reads FQNEAQ (reference sequence). The CDR3 loop is CASSPGVQGYEEQYF. For the CDR3, the DNA is TGTGCCAGCAGCCCGGGGGTGCAGGGTTATGAGGAGCAGTACTTC.

V gene TRBV25-1 combines with J gene TRBJ1-2, with a weak D call TRBD1 (5 bases). Trimming removed 3 bases at V and 1 base at J, with 15 bases between. CDR3 length: 16 residues. Germline lookup yields CDR1 MGHDK and CDR2 SYGVNS. Written as DNA, the CDR3 is TGTGCCAGCAGTGAGACAAGACAGTACGATAACTATGGCTACACCTTC. Translation: CASSETRQYDNYGYTF.

This clonotype occurred a few times. The chain carries TRBV5-1 and TRBJ1-4; possible D gene TRBD1, 5 bases. Germline V CDR1 and CDR2: SGHRS, YFSETQ. This CDR3 region has 15 residues. V was pared by 5 bases and J by 5 bases, with 16 bases between. CDR3 DNA sequence: TGCGCCAGCAGATCCACAGGTCGGGGGAATGAAAAACTGTTTTTT. Translated: CASRSTGRGNEKLFF.

The chain combines TRBV5-1 with TRBJ1-1; tentatively, D is TRBD1 (6 bases). The CDR3 contains 15 residues. The germline V gene has CDR1 SGHRS and CDR2 YFSETQ. The germline V and J ends were trimmed by 4 bases and 1 base, with 14 bases remaining between them. The CDR3 loop reads CASSGGGGRNTEAFF. The CDR3 bases are TGCGCCAGCAGCGGTGGGGGGGGCCGGAACACTGAAGCTTTCTTT.

This clonotype came up many times. The V gene is TRBV4-2, the J gene TRBJ1-1; D may be TRBD1 (5 bases). V was shortened by 6 bases and J by 1 base, with 9 bases between the two germline ends. CDR1 and CDR2 from the germline V gene are LGHNA and YNFKEQ. The CDR3 is 13 amino acids. For the CDR3, the DNA is TGTGCCAGCAGTTCTACAGGGAACACTGAAGCTTTCTTT. This codes for CASSSTGNTEAFF.